These 7 T cell receptor beta chains originate from one sample sequenced in a study of cytomegalovirus exposure and HLA in healthy donors. PCR primers comprised 60 Vbeta and 13 Jbeta primers. Sequencing used immunoSEQ multiplex PCR; TCRdb keeps in-frame clones, though not all of them. The sample carries 180,000 or so clones, 55% to 65% recorded once. Sequenced material: PBMCs. The receptors derive from a man in his forties in good health and CMV-seronegative.

The genes are TRBV5-6 and TRBJ2-7; tentative D call: TRBD2 (6 bases). Germline lookup yields CDR1 SGHDT and CDR2 YYEEEE. The CDR3 consists of 15 residues. V was clipped by 0 bases and J by 5 bases, with 15 bases between them. CDR3 region: CASSLVTSPLDEQYF. CDR3 coding DNA: TGTGCCAGCAGCTTGGTTACTAGCCCTCTCGACGAGCAGTACTTC.

V usage is TRBV27 and J usage is TRBJ2-2, with 9 bases identical to TRBD2. Germline trimming cut 2 bases from V and 7 bases from J; bases unmatched to any gene: 14. The germline V gene has CDR1 MNHEY and CDR2 SMNVEV (reference sequence). This CDR3 is built from 18 residues. CDR3 residues: CASSLGAGGPQFGGELFF. CDR3 bases: TGTGCCAGCAGTTTAGGAGCGGGAGGTCCCCAATTCGGCGGGGAGCTGTTTTTT.

The chain links TRBV30 to TRBJ1-1; D gene unclear. The CDR3 length is 11 residues. The germline V gene has CDR1 GTSNPN and CDR2 SVGIG (reference sequence). The V end lost 4 bases, the J end lost 5 bases, and 8 bases lay between the germline ends. The CDR3 nucleotides read TGTGCCTGGAAGCCGGGTACTGAAGCTTTCTTT. This gives the protein CAWKPGTEAFF.

The chain carries TRBV2 and TRBJ1-4; 9 nucleotides match TRBD1. The germline V gene encodes CDR1 SNHLY and CDR2 FYNNEI. The length of the CDR3 is 13 residues. V lost 4 bases and J lost 12; bases outside the gene matches: 6. CDR3 residues: CASSGRQGGELFF. As DNA, the CDR3 is TGTGCCAGCAGTGGACGACAGGGGGGGGAACTGTTTTTT.

The CDR3 sequence: CASTQGSSYNSPLHF. The CDR3 bases are TGTGCCAGCACGCAGGGGAGCTCCTATAATTCACCCCTCCACTTT. The V gene is TRBV6-5, the J gene TRBJ1-6; D might be TRBD1 (6 bases). Trimming took 7 bases from V and 0 from J, leaving 10 bases between them. Germline loops: CDR1 MNHEY, CDR2 SVGAGI. CDR3 size: 15 residues.

V is TRBV2 and J is TRBJ1-2; D is possibly TRBD1 (5 bases). V was pared by 6 bases and J by 9 bases, with 11 bases between. The CDR3 spans 11 residues. Germline V gene data show CDR1 as SNHLY and CDR2 as FYNNEI. In nucleotides, the CDR3 is TGTGCCAGCAGCCCCCGACAGCGCTACACCTTC. Its protein is CASSPRQRYTF.

This clone showed up just once. The chain joins TRBV7-9 to TRBJ2-7; 12 bases map to TRBD1. This CDR3 region has 14 residues. The germline gives CDR1 SEHNR, CDR2 FQNEAQ (reference sequence). V shed 5 bases, J shed 3 bases, and the junction held 2 bases outside the gene matches. This chain's CDR3 is CASSGTGGVYEQYF. The CDR3 nucleotides are TGTGCCAGCAGCGGGACAGGGGGCGTCTACGAGCAGTACTTC.